These 10 T cell receptor beta chains were all obtained from the same sample, sequenced in a study of CD8 T cells in Susac syndrome. A quantity of about 0.45 to 1 ug RNA underwent reverse transcription using random hexamers. Via MiXCR, TCRdb re-called the immunoSEQ multiplex PCR reads, giving one row per CDR3 protein. This table has around 170,000 distinct CDR3 sequences, around 95% appearing once. The specimen was CD4+ T cells from PBMCs. The receptors derive from a human donor with Susac syndrome.

This chain connects TRBV20-1 to TRBJ1-2, with unresolved D. Trimming pared 6 bases from V and 5 bases from J, leaving 22 bases between. The CDR3 extends over 15 amino acids. Germline assignment: CDR1 DFQATT and CDR2 SNEGSKA (reference sequence). The CDR3 here is CSAPPGTVEGYGYTF. CDR3 DNA: TGCAGTGCCCCACCAGGCACGGTCGAAGGTTATGGCTACACCTTC.

The sample holds one count of this clonotype. The rearrangement joins TRBV6-8 to TRBJ1-6; no reliable D call. Deletions cut 4 bases from V and 4 bases from J, with 14 bases between. The CDR3 loop spans 16 amino acids. CDR1 and CDR2 (germline): MNHGY, SAAAGT. The CDR3 spells CASSSRRGKYNSPLHF. CDR3 nucleotides: TGTGCCAGCAGTTCGAGACGGGGAAAATATAATTCACCCCTCCACTTT.

The chain links TRBV7-2 to TRBJ1-6, with D hard to call. The CDR3 loop spans 16 amino acids. The germline CDR1 and CDR2 sequences are SGHTA and FQGNSA. V gave up 5 bases and J gave up 0 bases, with 11 bases separating them. The CDR3 DNA reads as TGTGCCAGCAGCCCGCAAACCTTCTCCTATAATTCACCCCTCCACTTT. Protein product: CASSPQTFSYNSPLHF.

This clonotype appeared once. The gene calls are TRBV5-1 and TRBJ2-7; 7 positions match TRBD1. Unmatched junction bases numbered 9, after V lost 3 bases and J lost 3 bases. The CDR3 spans 15 residues. Germline loops: CDR1 SGHRS, CDR2 YFSETQ. The CDR3 loop is CASSSARGQYYEQYF. The CDR3 DNA is TGCGCCAGCAGCTCCGCTCGGGGACAGTACTACGAGCAGTACTTC.

The CDR3 here is CAISDPGHVHEELFF. The CDR3 nucleotides are TGTGCCATCAGTGACCCCGGACACGTTCACGAGGAGCTGTTTTTT. This chain connects TRBV10-3 to TRBJ2-2; the D gene is possibly TRBD1 (5 bases). Trimming cost V 3 bases and J 10 bases, with 18 bases left between them. Germline V gene lookup returns CDR1 ENHRY and CDR2 SYGVKD. CDR3 length: 15 residues.

The chain couples TRBV20-1 to TRBJ1-1; D gene unclear. There are 9 residues in the CDR3. The V end was cut by 5 bases, the J end by 11 bases, with 9 bases between. Germline CDR1 and CDR2: DFQATT and SNEGSKA (reference sequence). The CDR3 sequence: CSARRWAFF. The CDR3 DNA reads as TGCAGTGCTCGACGCTGGGCTTTCTTT.

The gene calls are TRBV11-2 and TRBJ1-6; D gene uncertain. This CDR3 has 14 amino acids. V dropped 3 bases and J dropped 10 bases, with 13 bases sitting between them. The germline CDR1 and CDR2 sequences are SGHAT and FQNNGV. DNA of the CDR3: TGTGCCAGCAGCTTTAACGACCGAGGGTCACCCCTCCACTTT. This translates into CASSFNDRGSPLHF.

The chain is built from TRBV23-1 and TRBJ1-2; 10 nucleotides match TRBD1. TRBV23-1 belongs to the ORF category, with a function that is uncertain. V dropped 0 bases and J dropped 6; count of bases not matched to a gene: 7. The CDR3 totals 16 residues. The CDR3 is CASSQSTGTGEHGYTF. Here the CDR3 DNA reads TGCGCCAGCAGTCAATCGACGGGGACAGGGGAACATGGCTACACCTTC.

The J gene is TRBJ2-7, the V gene TRBV6-2 or TRBV6-3; TRBD1 aligns across 7 bases. This CDR3 is built from 18 residues. Per germline, CDR1 MNHEY and CDR2 SVGEGT. Trimming cost V 5 bases and J 4 bases; bases outside gene matches: 20. CDR3 bases: TGTGCCAGCAGTAGTCGGGACAGCCCAGGGAAGCACCCTTACGAGCAGTACTTC. Translating it yields CASSSRDSPGKHPYEQYF.

V gene TRBV28 combines with J gene TRBJ1-2; no reliable D call. Germline lookup yields CDR1 MDHEN and CDR2 SYDVKM. The V end lost 5 bases, the J end lost 0 bases, and 7 bases lay between the germline ends. CDR3 length: 13 amino acids. CDR3 residues: CASSVMANYGYTF. The CDR3 DNA reads as TGTGCCAGCAGTGTGATGGCTAACTATGGCTACACCTTC.